This section outlines one T cell receptor (beta chain) sequence together with its context. The sample is drawn from a study of PD-1 blockade in mismatch repair-deficient tumors. V was trimmed by 1 base and J by 0 bases, leaving 13 bases between them. This CDR3 contains 16 residues. The repertoire was sequenced with immunoSEQ multiplex PCR; TCRdb's copy has only in-frame clones and lacks some. The sample lists some 100,000 clones; 65% to 85% were seen once. The rearrangement links TRBV5-3 to TRBJ2-5; D uncertain. TRBV5-3 is an open reading frame, and its role is uncertain. The source of this sequence is an adult with mismatch repair-deficient cancer. Sequenced here: peripheral blood, sampled approximately 36 weeks after starting pembrolizumab. The DNA of the CDR3 is TGTGCCAGAAGCTTGCGAGGACCTACGTACCAAGAGACCCAGTACTTC. This sequence encodes CARSLRGPTYQETQYF.